This TCR beta chain was recorded in a study of blood T cell repertoires in COVID-19. Study details: PBMCs, B-cell-depleted T cells, or T cells provided the cDNA or gDNA that made up the material.

Germline lookup yields CDR1 WSHSY and CDR2 SAAADI. Trimming stripped 0 bases from V and 4 bases from J, with 4 bases between. The CDR3 is 14 residues long. The authors' processing: Reference gene primer amplification in the assay estimated nucleated cell counts. Measured with immunoSEQ multiplex PCR; TCRdb has only the in-frame clones, and not every one. From that table come the V and J calls and clone size; the DNA was used to work out D and trimming. This sample has approximately 300,000 clones, with around four fifths found just once. The clonotype comes from a woman aged 45-60 years with acute or convalescent COVID-19. The sequenced sample consisted of peripheral blood. The chain has TRBV10-2 and TRBJ1-6; D is unclear. For the CDR3, the DNA is TGCGCCAGCAGTGAGTCCGTTTATAATTCACCCCTCCACTTT. Translating it yields CASSESVYNSPLHF.